This is a list of T cell receptor beta chains from one sample in a study of T cell responses to AZD1222 COVID-19 vaccine. Clones were sequenced by immunoSEQ multiplex PCR, and TCRdb holds only the in-frame ones, with some missing. The data hold over 150,000 clones, with 90% observed a single time. The specimen comprised peripheral blood, sampled on day 0 of AZD1222 vaccination. These TCRs come from an adult in good health. CDR3s include the opening cysteine and the closing phenylalanine or tryptophan. D genes are given only for firm matches. Clone size, where shown, is once, few, many, or a class for clones that have expanded.

J gene,V gene,D gene,clone size,CDR3 protein,CDR3 DNA
TRBJ2-4,TRBV27,-,-,CASMLLAKNIQYF,TGTGCCAGCATGCTACTAGCCAAAAACATTCAGTACTTC
TRBJ1-5,TRBV7-9,-,-,CASSLDQGSQPQHF,TGTGCCAGCAGCTTAGACCAGGGCTCTCAGCCCCAGCATTTT
TRBJ2-7,TRBV23-1,-,-,CASSPVRGREVNEQYF,TGCGCCAGCAGCCCCGTGAGGGGGAGAGAAGTTAACGAGCAGTACTTC
TRBJ1-3,TRBV7-9,-,-,CASRVWGASGNTIYF,TGTGCCAGCAGGGTTTGGGGGGCGTCTGGAAACACCATATATTTT
TRBJ1-2,TRBV5-8,-,-,CASTLGQLSYGYTF,TGTGCCAGCACCTTGGGCCAGCTATCCTATGGCTACACCTTC
TRBJ2-5,TRBV2,TRBD1,-,CASSPDRVRQETQYF,TGTGCCAGCAGCCCCGACAGGGTACGCCAAGAGACCCAGTACTTC
TRBJ2-1,TRBV2,TRBD2,-,CASSETGLAEDNEQFF,TGTGCCAGCAGTGAAACGGGACTAGCGGAAGACAATGAGCAGTTCTTC
TRBJ1-2,TRBV3-1/TRBV3-2,-,-,CASSPNTGSGGYTF,TGTGCCAGCAGTCCAAATACAGGGTCGGGTGGCTACACCTTC
TRBJ1-1,TRBV27,TRBD1,-,CASSAPGQVTHTEAFF,TGTGCCAGCAGTGCCCCGGGACAGGTGACGCACACTGAAGCTTTCTTT
TRBJ2-5,TRBV6-2/TRBV6-3,-,once,CASSYEGGARGETQYF,TGTGCCAGCAGTTACGAAGGGGGAGCACGAGGAGAGACCCAGTACTTC
TRBJ2-7,TRBV30,-,once,CAWRPYLSEQYF,TGTGCCTGGCGCCCTTACCTATCCGAGCAGTACTTC
TRBJ2-5,TRBV6-5,-,-,CASTSEQETQYF,TGTGCCAGCACGTCGGAACAAGAGACCCAGTACTTC
TRBJ1-2,TRBV10-1,TRBD1,-,CASSGTGSAGYTF,TGCGCCAGCAGTGGGACAGGGTCGGCGGGCTACACCTTC
TRBJ1-1,TRBV9,TRBD1,-,CASSPGQSLHCFF,TGTGCCAGCAGCCCGGGACAGTCACTACACTGTTTCTTT
TRBJ2-7,TRBV6-5,-,-,CASSRGYEQYF,TGTGCCAGCAGTCGAGGGTACGAGCAGTACTTC
TRBJ1-2,TRBV30,TRBD1,-,CAGRTGDGYGYTF,TGTGCCGGCCGGACAGGCGATGGCTATGGCTACACCTTC
TRBJ1-1,TRBV5-1,-,few,CASSLSIDLLNTEAFF,TGCGCCAGCAGCTTGTCTATCGATCTCTTGAACACTGAAGCTTTCTTT
TRBJ2-2,TRBV7-2,-,-,CASSLGHTNTGELFF,TGTGCCAGCAGCTTAGGTCATACGAACACCGGGGAGCTGTTTTTT
TRBJ1-5,TRBV7-9,-,-,CASSLGWGQVQPQHF,TGTGCCAGCAGCTTAGGCTGGGGGCAGGTGCAGCCCCAGCATTTT
TRBJ1-3,TRBV18,-,-,CASSPPSRVHTIYF,TGTGCCAGCTCACCACCGTCCAGGGTTCACACCATATATTTT
TRBJ2-7,TRBV6-5,-,-,CASSYAGLPGEQYF,TGTGCCAGCAGTTACGCCGGCCTTCCGGGCGAGCAGTACTTC
TRBJ2-5,TRBV30,TRBD2,-,CAWSVDGTSLETQYF,TGTGCCTGGAGTGTTGACGGGACTAGCTTAGAGACCCAGTACTTC
TRBJ2-3,TRBV28,-,-,CASSTGFFSWGTDTQYF,TGTGCCAGCAGTACGGGGTTCTTCTCGTGGGGCACAGATACGCAGTATTTT
TRBJ2-1,TRBV24-1,-,once,CATGDPYNEQFF,TGTGCCACCGGGGACCCCTACAATGAGCAGTTCTTC
TRBJ2-2,TRBV6-2/TRBV6-3,-,-,CASSYVETGELFF,TGTGCCAGCAGTTACGTCGAAACCGGGGAGCTGTTTTTT
TRBJ2-1,TRBV5-1,TRBD2,-,CASSLGGSYYNEQFF,TGCGCCAGCAGCTTGGGCGGGAGCTACTACAATGAGCAGTTCTTC
TRBJ1-2,TRBV5-4,TRBD1,-,CASSPWTGGNYGYTF,TGTGCCAGCAGCCCTTGGACAGGGGGTAATTATGGCTACACCTTC
TRBJ2-3,TRBV29-1,-,-,CSVDGTRESRYTQYF,TGCAGCGTTGACGGGACCCGTGAGAGTAGGTATACGCAGTATTTT
TRBJ2-3,TRBV3-1/TRBV3-2,-,-,CASSRRTSTDTQYF,TGTGCCAGCAGCCGACGGACCTCCACAGATACGCAGTATTTT
TRBJ2-7,TRBV25-1,TRBD1,few,CASNHPNSGTGWTYEQYF,TGTGCCAGCAACCACCCGAACTCCGGGACAGGGTGGACCTACGAGCAGTACTTC
TRBJ2-1,TRBV6-4,-,-,CASSQNGGNEQFF,TGTGCCAGCAGCCAGAACGGGGGCAATGAGCAGTTCTTC
TRBJ1-5,TRBV6-1,TRBD1,-,CASSERTGARGNQPQHF,TGTGCCAGCAGTGAACGGACAGGGGCACGGGGCAATCAGCCCCAGCATTTT
TRBJ2-2,TRBV27,TRBD2,-,CASKAAGGNTGELFF,TGTGCCAGCAAGGCAGCGGGAGGGAACACCGGGGAGCTGTTTTTT
TRBJ1-3,TRBV6-5,-,-,CASSYGGPGNTIYF,TGTGCCAGCAGTTACGGGGGGCCAGGAAACACCATATATTTT
TRBJ2-3,TRBV28,-,-,CASSTGPHTDTQYF,TGTGCCAGCTCTACAGGACCCCACACAGATACGCAGTATTTT
TRBJ2-3,TRBV7-9,TRBD1,-,CASPRDRETDTQYF,TGTGCCAGCCCCCGGGACAGAGAGACAGATACGCAGTATTTT
TRBJ1-4,TRBV4-2,-,-,CASSQDLQTVTTNEKLFF,TGTGCCAGCAGCCAAGATCTACAGACAGTCACAACTAATGAAAAACTGTTTTTT
TRBJ1-2,TRBV6-5,-,-,CASSYPDRYYGYTF,TGTGCCAGCAGTTACCCCGACAGATACTATGGCTACACCTTC
TRBJ1-3,TRBV29-1,-,-,CSVQASSGNTIYF,TGCAGCGTTCAGGCCAGCTCTGGAAACACCATATATTTT
TRBJ1-1,TRBV6-1,-,-,CASSEVFGRTEAFF,TGTGCCAGCAGTGAAGTATTCGGAAGGACTGAAGCTTTCTTT
TRBJ2-4,TRBV28,TRBD1,-,CASSLPGQVAKNIQYF,TGTGCCAGCAGCCTGCCGGGACAGGTAGCCAAAAACATTCAGTACTTC
TRBJ2-6,TRBV5-1,TRBD1,-,CASSLEAGGYSGANVLTF,TGCGCCAGCAGCTTGGAAGCAGGGGGTTACTCTGGGGCCAACGTCCTGACTTTC
TRBJ1-5,TRBV7-2,-,once,CASSLEMGGQHF,TGTGCCAGCAGCTTAGAGATGGGGGGACAGCATTTT
TRBJ1-2,TRBV6-1,-,-,CASFGQGAERTF,-
TRBJ1-6,TRBV5-4,-,-,CASSLAAAGYSPLHF,TGTGCCAGCAGCTTGGCCGCCGCAGGATATTCACCCCTCCACTTT
TRBJ2-2,TRBV6-2/TRBV6-3,-,-,CASSYDSRGTGELFF,TGTGCCAGCAGTTACGACAGTCGAGGCACCGGGGAGCTGTTTTTT
TRBJ2-5,TRBV24-1,-,-,CATSDSPRSKKETQYF,TGTGCCACCAGTGATTCCCCTCGCAGCAAGAAAGAGACCCAGTACTTC
TRBJ1-4,TRBV3-1/TRBV3-2,-,-,CASSQDMGREKLFF,TGTGCCAGCAGCCAAGATATGGGGCGTGAAAAACTGTTTTTT
TRBJ1-3,TRBV28,-,-,CASSPGDSSSGNTIYF,TGTGCCAGCAGCCCAGGGGACTCCAGCTCTGGAAACACCATATATTTT
TRBJ1-6,TRBV5-1,-,once,CASNDPGADSPLHF,TGCGCCAGCAATGATCCGGGTGCGGATTCACCCCTCCACTTT
TRBJ1-2,TRBV5-1,TRBD1,few,CASSLQGGYDGYTF,TGCGCCAGCAGCTTACAGGGGGGGTATGATGGCTACACCTTC
TRBJ2-4,TRBV28,-,-,CASRGGDLAKNIQYF,TGTGCCAGCCGAGGGGGGGACTTAGCCAAAAACATTCAGTACTTC
TRBJ1-2,TRBV4-3,-,-,CASSQDRAAQRGGYTF,TGCGCCAGCAGCCAAGATAGGGCTGCTCAAAGGGGTGGCTACACCTTC
TRBJ1-4,TRBV25-1,TRBD1,-,CASSDDRDRAEKLFF,TGTGCCAGCAGTGATGATCGGGACAGGGCGGAAAAACTGTTTTTT
TRBJ2-2,TRBV7-3,-,-,CASSLVTGAAGELFF,TGTGCCAGCAGCTTAGTAACCGGTGCCGCCGGGGAGCTGTTTTTT